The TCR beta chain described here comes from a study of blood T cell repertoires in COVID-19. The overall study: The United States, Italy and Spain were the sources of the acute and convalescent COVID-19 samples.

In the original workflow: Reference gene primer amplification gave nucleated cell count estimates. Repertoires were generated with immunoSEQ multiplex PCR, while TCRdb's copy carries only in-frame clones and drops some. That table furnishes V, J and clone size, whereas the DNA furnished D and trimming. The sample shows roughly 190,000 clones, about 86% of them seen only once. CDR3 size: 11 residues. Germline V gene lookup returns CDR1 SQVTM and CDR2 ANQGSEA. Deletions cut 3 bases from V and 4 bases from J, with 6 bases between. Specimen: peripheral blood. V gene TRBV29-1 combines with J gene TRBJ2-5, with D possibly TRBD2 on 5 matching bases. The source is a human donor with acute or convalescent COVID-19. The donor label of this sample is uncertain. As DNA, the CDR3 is TGCAGCGTTGATGCGGGAGAGACCCAGTACTTC. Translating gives CSVDAGETQYF. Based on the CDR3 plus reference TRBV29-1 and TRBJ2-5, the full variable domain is SAVISQKPSRDICQRGTSLTIQCQVDSQVTMMFWYRQQPGQSLTLIATANQGSEATYESGFVIDKFPISRPNLTFSTLTVSNMSPEDSSIYLCSVDAGETQYFGPGTRLLVL.